The 26 T cell receptor beta chains below all came from one sample that was sequenced in a study of T cell changes during pregnancy in multiple sclerosis (dated by TCRdb to between 2017 and 2020). The library was produced with the immunoSEQ multiplex PCR assay. The clones in this table, taken by TCRdb from immuneACCESS, are in-frame only. Not every clone is retained; where verified, under half of the shortfall comes from an unresolved V gene, and the cause of the rest is unknown. This sample holds around 75,000 clones; around 94% were observed only once. Less than 0.15% of the sample comes from the top ten. The input for sequencing was CD4+ T cells from peripheral blood mononuclear cells, taken after pregnancy. The receptors derive from a female donor with multiple sclerosis, enrolled in a pregnancy study.

J is TRBJ2-1 and V is TRBV11-3; TRBD1 agrees at 7 bases. J lost 8 bases, V lost 5 bases, and 6 bases had no gene match. Germline CDR1 reads SGHNT; CDR2 reads YENEEA. The CDR3 spans 13 residues. CDR3 nucleotides: TGTGCCAGCAGCCCGCCTCAGGGGGATGAGCAGTTCTTC. The encoded protein is CASSPPQGDEQFF.

CDR3 bases: TGTGCCGTCTCGGGAGGGGCCAGGGGAAATGAGCAGTTCTTC. It codes for CAVSGGARGNEQFF. The genes are TRBV19 and TRBJ2-1; 8 nucleotides align to TRBD2. The V segment lost 11 bases and the J segment 7 bases; nucleotides outside the gene matches: 13. Germline V lookup: CDR1 LNHDA, CDR2 SQIVND (reference sequence). This CDR3 region has 14 residues.

This clone has just one count. The chain recombines TRBV28 with TRBJ1-2; 8 bases line up with TRBD1. The V and J ends lost 2 bases and 8 bases, in that order; junction bases with no gene match: 7. CDR1 is MDHEN and CDR2 is SYDVKM in the germline V gene. This CDR3 is built from 14 residues. CDR3 region: CASSLEQGERGYTF. Written as DNA, the CDR3 is TGTGCCAGCAGTTTAGAACAGGGGGAGAGGGGCTACACCTTC.

This clone was detected once. The chain has TRBV6-5 and TRBJ2-1; possible D gene TRBD1, 5 bases. The CDR3 contains 14 residues. V was cut by 5 bases and J by 4 bases, with 12 bases left in between. Germline V gene sequence: CDR1 MNHEY, CDR2 SVGAGI. The chain's CDR3 is CASSPPGFYNEQFF. CDR3 nucleotides: TGTGCCAGCAGTCCGCCAGGGTTTTACAATGAGCAGTTCTTC.

The rearrangement uses TRBV4-3 and TRBJ1-2; 7 bases are shared with TRBD1. V was pared by 0 bases and J by 4 bases, with 5 bases of the junction left unmatched. Germline CDR1 LGHNA, CDR2 YSLEER. The CDR3 extends over 15 amino acids. CDR3 bases: TGCGCCAGCAGCCAAGATGGGACAGCCACCTATGGCTACACCTTC. Translation gives CASSQDGTATYGYTF.

This chain links TRBV28 with TRBJ2-2; 8 bases fit TRBD1. This CDR3 has 19 amino acids. In germline, CDR1 is MDHEN, CDR2 SYDVKM. V gave up 5 bases and J gave up 4 bases; unmatched junction bases: 18. The CDR3 sequence is CASSRRWTGKLRITGELFF. For the CDR3, the DNA is TGTGCCAGCAGTCGCCGTTGGACAGGGAAATTGCGGATCACCGGGGAGCTGTTTTTT.

The chain carries TRBV5-1 and TRBJ2-3; TRBD2 matches 12 bases. There are 16 residues in the CDR3. CDR1 SGHRS and CDR2 YFSETQ come from the germline V gene. J lost 9 bases, V lost 3 bases, and 11 bases had no gene match. The CDR3 nucleotides read TGCGCCAGCAGCTCGGGACTAGCGGGCGCCCAGGGCACGCAGTATTTT. Amino acid sequence: CASSSGLAGAQGTQYF.

This chain uses TRBV6-5 with TRBJ1-4, with D possibly TRBD1 on 6 matching bases. The length of the CDR3 is 12 residues. Germline-derived CDR1 and CDR2 are MNHEY and SVGAGI. Trimming pared 6 bases from V and 5 bases from J, leaving 7 bases between. The CDR3 DNA reads as TGTGCCAGCAGGAGGGGGAATGAAAAACTGTTTTTT. Protein product: CASRRGNEKLFF.

V usage is TRBV2 and J usage is TRBJ2-7; TRBD2 matches 8 bases. Germline V gene sequence: CDR1 SNHLY, CDR2 FYNNEI. V lost 8 bases and J lost 7; bases outside the gene matches: 19. The CDR3 contains 16 residues. CDR3 coding DNA: TGTGCCAGCTCACCCGGGTGGGAGGCGGCGGGGGGAGAGCAGTACTTC. Protein: CASSPGWEAAGGEQYF.

This clone was observed a single time. The rearrangement joins TRBV7-8 to TRBJ1-2; 10 nucleotides match TRBD1. J was trimmed by 3 bases and V by 2 bases; bases with no gene match: 6. The CDR3 has 16 residues. Germline V gene data show CDR1 as SGHVS and CDR2 as FQNEAQ. CDR3 sequence: CASSLRDRGVDYGYTF. DNA of the CDR3: TGTGCCAGCAGCTTAAGGGACAGGGGTGTCGACTATGGCTACACCTTC.

The CDR3 spells CASSILSGTYNEQFF. For the CDR3, the DNA is TGTGCCAGTAGTATACTTAGCGGTACCTACAATGAGCAGTTCTTC. The J gene is TRBJ2-1, the V gene TRBV19, with D perhaps TRBD2 (6 bases). Trimming cost V 2 bases and J 2 bases, with 10 bases left between them. CDR1 LNHDA and CDR2 SQIVND come from the germline V gene (reference sequence). CDR3 length: 15 amino acids. Full variable domain (outside the CDR3, taken from reference TRBV19 and TRBJ2-1): DGGITQSPKYLFRKEGQNVTLSCEQNLNHDAMYWYRQDPGQGLRLIYYSQIVNDFQKGDIAEGYSVSREKKESFPLTVTSAQKNPTAFYLCASSILSGTYNEQFFGPGTRLTVL.

The rearrangement joins TRBV6-6 to TRBJ1-4; 7 bases match TRBD1. CDR1 is MNHNY and CDR2 is SVGAGI in the germline V gene (reference sequence). With V trimmed by 5 bases and J by 4 bases, 4 bases remained unmatched. This CDR3 is 14 amino acids long. The CDR3 nucleotides are TGTGCCAGCAGTCAGGACAGGCTTAATGAAAAACTGTTTTTT. Its translation: CASSQDRLNEKLFF.

The chain carries TRBV29-1 and TRBJ1-4; the D is unclear. This CDR3 contains 13 residues. Germline loops: CDR1 SQVTM, CDR2 ANQGSEA. With 4 bases removed from V and 0 bases from J, the gap between germline ends came to 6 bases. The CDR3 protein is CSVVSSTNEKLFF. CDR3 coding DNA: TGCAGCGTTGTCTCTTCAACTAATGAAAAACTGTTTTTT.

The chain links TRBV29-1 to TRBJ2-5; 7 positions match TRBD2. V lost 0 bases and J lost 7; bases outside the gene matches: 8. CDR1 and CDR2 (germline): SQVTM, ANQGSEA. CDR3 length equals 14 residues. The DNA for the CDR3 is TGCAGCGTTGAAGAGGGGTCGGGAGGAGGGACCCAGTACTTC. It specifies CSVEEGSGGGTQYF.

This clone was observed a single time. The chain recombines TRBV2 with TRBJ2-3; D is perhaps TRBD1 (5 bases). In germline, CDR1 is SNHLY, CDR2 FYNNEI. With 0 bases removed from V and 1 base from J, the gap between germline ends came to 14 bases. The CDR3 is made up of 17 amino acids. CDR3 sequence reads: CASSEADSRVGTDTQYF. The DNA of the CDR3 is TGTGCCAGCAGTGAAGCCGACAGCAGGGTAGGCACAGATACGCAGTATTTT.

This clone was detected only once. V gene TRBV4-2 combines with J gene TRBJ1-6, with D unresolved. V was shortened by 0 bases and J by 10 bases, with 7 bases between the two germline ends. This CDR3 has 13 amino acids. Germline CDR1 reads LGHNA; CDR2 reads YNFKEQ. CDR3 bases: TGTGCCAGCAGCCAAGATCTGAGGTCACCCCTCCACTTT. Its translation is CASSQDLRSPLHF.

V usage is TRBV6-5 and J usage is TRBJ1-4; 7 nucleotides align to TRBD1. J gave up 8 bases and V 5 bases, and 2 bases lay outside the gene matches. Germline assignment: CDR1 MNHEY and CDR2 SVGAGI. The CDR3 loop spans 12 amino acids. CDR3 sequence: CASSETGEKLFF. CDR3 nucleotides: TGTGCCAGCAGTGAGACAGGGGAAAAACTGTTTTTT.

CDR3 in amino acids: CASSLPGGNTEAFF. The CDR3 DNA follows: TGTGCCAGCAGCTTGCCGGGGGGGAACACTGAAGCTTTCTTT. This rearrangement joins TRBV5-4 to TRBJ1-1; TRBD1 is a possible D gene (5 bases). Per the germline V gene, CDR1 is SGHNT and CDR2 is YYREEE (reference sequence). Trimming took off 1 base at V and 1 base at J, with 8 bases between the two ends. This CDR3 contains 14 residues.

This chain uses TRBV15 with TRBJ1-5, with D maybe TRBD1 (6 bases). There are 15 residues in the CDR3. The V gene lost 0 bases and the J gene lost 7 bases, with 13 bases spanning the gap. Germline values: CDR1 LNHNV, CDR2 YYDKDF (reference sequence). CDR3 in DNA: TGTGCCACCAGCAGAGATTCAGGGGTCGGGCAGCCCCAGCATTTT. Protein: CATSRDSGVGQPQHF.

This clone was recorded only once. The genes are TRBV27 and TRBJ2-3; 13 nucleotides match TRBD2. Trimming took 6 bases from V and 4 from J; bases not matched to a gene: 7. Looked up from germline, CDR1 is MNHEY and CDR2 is SMNVEV (reference sequence). The CDR3 extends over 16 amino acids. The CDR3 protein is CASSRGLAGLSDTQYF. DNA of the CDR3: TGTGCCAGCAGCCGGGGACTAGCGGGATTATCAGATACGCAGTATTTT.

This rearrangement joins TRBV30 to TRBJ2-3; 9 bases fit TRBD2. The CDR3 loop spans 17 amino acids. With V trimmed by 5 bases and J by 0 bases, 12 bases remained unmatched. Looked up from germline, CDR1 is GTSNPN and CDR2 is SVGIG (reference sequence). The CDR3 DNA reads as TGTGCCTGGTCCTCTTTAGCGGGAGTCGGTAGCACAGATACGCAGTATTTT. Translated: CAWSSLAGVGSTDTQYF.

V and J are TRBV27 and TRBJ2-7, with 9 bases that match TRBD2. Germline trimming cut 3 bases from V and 1 base from J; bases unmatched to any gene: 4. There are 15 residues in the CDR3. The germline gives CDR1 MNHEY, CDR2 SMNVEV (reference sequence). CDR3 protein: CASSFNSGRSYEQYF. The CDR3, as DNA: TGTGCCAGCAGTTTTAACAGCGGGAGGTCCTACGAGCAGTACTTC.

The rearrangement joins TRBV28 to TRBJ1-5, with D perhaps matching TRBD1 (5 bases). The V gene lost 3 bases and the J gene lost 7 bases, with 16 bases spanning the gap. The CDR3 covers 15 residues. Germline loops: CDR1 MDHEN, CDR2 SYDVKM. The CDR3 loop reads CASSFGQGVGQPQHF. CDR3 DNA sequence: TGTGCCAGCAGTTTCGGGCAGGGTGTCGGCCAGCCCCAGCATTTT. The full variable domain, its missing parts supplied by reference TRBV28 and TRBJ1-5, is DVKVTQSSRYLVKRTGEKVFLECVQDMDHENMFWYRQDPGLGLRLIYFSYDVKMKEKGDIPEGYSVSREKKERFSLILESASTNQTSMYLCASSFGQGVGQPQHFGDGTRLSIL.

J is TRBJ2-1 and V is TRBV7-2, with TRBD2 identical over 11 bases. Germline V gene sequence: CDR1 SGHTA, CDR2 FQGNSA. With 4 bases clipped from V and 8 bases from J, the junction kept 7 bases outside the gene matches. The CDR3 spans 15 residues. The DNA for the CDR3 is TGTGCCAGCAGCTCTACTAGCGGGAGTTTCTATGAGCAGTTCTTC. Its translation: CASSSTSGSFYEQFF.

This clone is a singleton in its sample. The chain employs TRBV6-1 and TRBJ2-7, with 13 bases lining up with TRBD2. V lost 6 bases and J lost 5; bases outside the gene matches: 16. From germline, CDR1 is MNHNS and CDR2 SASEGT. The CDR3 runs 18 residues. Here the CDR3 reads CASRETSGRVSTKDEQYF. The CDR3 DNA is TGTGCCAGCAGGGAAACTAGCGGGAGGGTCTCAACCAAGGACGAGCAGTACTTC.

The chain joins TRBV2 to TRBJ2-4; 9 nucleotides line up with TRBD1. Trimming took 6 bases from V and 5 from J; bases not matched to a gene: 8. The CDR3 consists of 15 residues. Germline V lookup: CDR1 SNHLY, CDR2 FYNNEI. Written as DNA, the CDR3 is TGTGCCAGCAGAGCCACTCGGACAGGGGAAAACATTCAGTACTTC. Translating gives CASRATRTGENIQYF.